This record looks at one T cell receptor (beta chain) sequence and its context. No antigen is known for it. The sample comes from a study of beta chain features in type 1 diabetes. Findings and caveats of the study: Sequencing from cDNA could over-represent high-TCR-expressing cells.

Of the isolated RNA, all was reverse transcribed, and so the sequenced material was expressed TCRB transcripts. Sequenced by immunoSEQ multiplex PCR; TCRdb stores in-frame clones only, minus some. The table lists roughly 150,000 clones, approximately 10% of them singletons. Germline-derived CDR1 and CDR2 are GTSNPN and SVGIG (reference sequence). The CDR3 spans 16 residues. Trimming at V came to 0 bases and at J to 4 bases, leaving 10 bases not matched to a gene. The gene calls are TRBV30 and TRBJ1-2; 8 nucleotides agree with TRBD1. Material: central memory CD4+ T cells from blood. This sequence was found in a young man in good health. As DNA, the CDR3 is TGTGCCTGGAGTGTCCTCGGACAGGGCAACACCTATGGCTACACCTTC. Protein sequence: CAWSVLGQGNTYGYTF.